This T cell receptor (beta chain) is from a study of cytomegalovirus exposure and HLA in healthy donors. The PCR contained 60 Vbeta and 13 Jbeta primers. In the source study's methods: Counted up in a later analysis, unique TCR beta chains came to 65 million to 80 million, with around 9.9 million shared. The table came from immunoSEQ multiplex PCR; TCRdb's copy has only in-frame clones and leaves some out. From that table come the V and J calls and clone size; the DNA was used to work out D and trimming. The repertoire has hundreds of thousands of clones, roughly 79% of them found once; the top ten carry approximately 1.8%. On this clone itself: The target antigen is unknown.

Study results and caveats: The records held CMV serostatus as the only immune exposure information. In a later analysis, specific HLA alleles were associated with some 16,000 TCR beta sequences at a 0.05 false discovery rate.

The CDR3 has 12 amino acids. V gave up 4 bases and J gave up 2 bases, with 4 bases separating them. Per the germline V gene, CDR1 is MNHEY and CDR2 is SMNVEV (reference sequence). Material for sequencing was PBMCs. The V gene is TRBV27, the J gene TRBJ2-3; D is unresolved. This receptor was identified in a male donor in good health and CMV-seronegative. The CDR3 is CASSSYTDTQYF. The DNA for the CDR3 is TGTGCCAGCAGTTCCTACACAGATACGCAGTATTTT.